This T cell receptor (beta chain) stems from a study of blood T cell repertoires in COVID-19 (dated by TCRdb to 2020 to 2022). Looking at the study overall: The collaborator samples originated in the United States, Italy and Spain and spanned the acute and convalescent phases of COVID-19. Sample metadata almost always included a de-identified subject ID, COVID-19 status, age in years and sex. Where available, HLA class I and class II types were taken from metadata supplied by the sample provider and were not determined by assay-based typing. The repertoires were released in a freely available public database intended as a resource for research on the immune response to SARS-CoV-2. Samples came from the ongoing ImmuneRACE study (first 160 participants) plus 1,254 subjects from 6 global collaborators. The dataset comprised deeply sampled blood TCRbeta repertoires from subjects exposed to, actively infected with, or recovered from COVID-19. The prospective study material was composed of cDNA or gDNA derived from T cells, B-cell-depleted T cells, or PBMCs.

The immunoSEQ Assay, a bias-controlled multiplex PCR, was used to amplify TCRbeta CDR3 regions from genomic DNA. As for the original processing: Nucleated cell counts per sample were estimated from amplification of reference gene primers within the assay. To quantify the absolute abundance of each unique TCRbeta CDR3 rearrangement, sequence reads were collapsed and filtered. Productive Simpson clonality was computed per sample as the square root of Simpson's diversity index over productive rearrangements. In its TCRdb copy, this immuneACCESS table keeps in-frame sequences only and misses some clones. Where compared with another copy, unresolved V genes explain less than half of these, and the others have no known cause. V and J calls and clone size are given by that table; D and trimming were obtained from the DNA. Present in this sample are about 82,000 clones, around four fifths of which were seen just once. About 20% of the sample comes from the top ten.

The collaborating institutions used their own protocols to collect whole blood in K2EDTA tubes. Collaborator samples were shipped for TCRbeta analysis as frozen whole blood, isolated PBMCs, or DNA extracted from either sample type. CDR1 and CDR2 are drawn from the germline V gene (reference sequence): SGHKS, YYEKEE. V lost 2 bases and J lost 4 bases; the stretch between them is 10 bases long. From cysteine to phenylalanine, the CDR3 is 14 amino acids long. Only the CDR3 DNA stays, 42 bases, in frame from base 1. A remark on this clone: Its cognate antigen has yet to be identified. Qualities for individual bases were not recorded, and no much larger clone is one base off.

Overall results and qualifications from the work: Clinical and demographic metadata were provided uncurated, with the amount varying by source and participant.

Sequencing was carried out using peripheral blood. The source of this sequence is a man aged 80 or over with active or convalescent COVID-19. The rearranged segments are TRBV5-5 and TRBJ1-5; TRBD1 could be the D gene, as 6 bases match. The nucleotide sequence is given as TGTGCCAGCAGCTTAGACAGGATAAATCAGCCCCAGCATTTT. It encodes CASSLDRINQPQHF.